One sample yielded the 21 T cell receptor beta chains listed below, sequenced in a study of Ad26.COV2.S vaccination and SARS-CoV-2 variants. The treatment: about 20 received Ad26.COV2.S at low or high dose, single or two shots; several received placebo; per-sample allocation not given. Day 63 after the first injection of vaccine or placebo was the sampling time. Profiling relied on immunoSEQ multiplex PCR, and the TCRdb table lists in-frame clones only, not all of them. The sample lists about 420,000 clones, more than 75% occurring once. The specimen was peripheral blood, collected in a trial of Ad26.COV2.S vaccine versus placebo. The receptors derive from a person aged 18-65 years who received the Ad26.COV2.S COVID-19 vaccine or a placebo.

V gene TRBV9 combines with J gene TRBJ2-1; 9 bases match TRBD2. This CDR3 contains 16 residues. J was trimmed by 8 bases and V by 0 bases; bases with no gene match: 9. CDR1 is SGDLS and CDR2 is YYNGEE in the germline V gene. CDR3 sequence: CASSVAGRGGSDEQFF. CDR3 sequence (DNA): TGTGCCAGCAGCGTAGCTGGGCGGGGGGGCTCAGATGAGCAGTTCTTC.

The chain has TRBV19 and TRBJ1-1; D not resolved. CDR3 length: 15 amino acids. V was shortened by 6 bases and J by 2 bases, with 16 bases between the two germline ends. The germline CDR1 and CDR2 sequences are LNHDA and SQIVND (reference sequence). CDR3 in DNA: TGTGCCAGTAGCCCCGCCCTCGTGATAAACACTGAAGCTTTCTTT. Residues: CASSPALVINTEAFF.

A note on this clone: Other DNA sequences within the sample encode an identical CDR3. This chain uses TRBV9 with TRBJ1-4; no clear D. In germline, CDR1 is SGDLS, CDR2 YYNGEE. This CDR3 contains 15 residues. Trimming left V 2 bases short and J 0 bases short, with 8 bases between. The chain's CDR3 is CASSVTGATNEKLFF. As DNA, the CDR3 is TGTGCCAGCAGCGTCACCGGGGCAACTAATGAAAAACTGTTTTTT.

Only one count was recorded for this clone. The chain combines TRBV15 with TRBJ2-6, with D uncertain. V gave up 0 bases and J gave up 1 base, with 7 bases separating them. The CDR3 sequence is 16 residues long. Germline-derived CDR1 and CDR2 are LNHNV and YYDKDF (reference sequence). The DNA of the CDR3 is TGTGCCACCAGCAGAGATCGGGTGTCTGGGGCCAACGTCCTGACTTTC. Translating it yields CATSRDRVSGANVLTF.

The chain employs TRBV5-1 and TRBJ1-3; no definite D call. The CDR3 totals 13 residues. V shed 2 bases and J shed 0 bases, with 3 bases lying between them. Germline V gene sequence: CDR1 SGHRS, CDR2 YFSETQ. DNA of the CDR3: TGCGCCAGCAGCTTTAGCTCTGGAAACACCATATATTTT. Its translation: CASSFSSGNTIYF.

The CDR3 bases are TGTGCCAGCAGCGTAGCATGGGACAGGACCTACGAGCAGTACTTC. Its protein is CASSVAWDRTYEQYF. V gene TRBV9 combines with J gene TRBJ2-7; 8 bases are shared with TRBD1. Germline CDR1 reads SGDLS; CDR2 reads YYNGEE. V gave up 0 bases and J gave up 2 bases; unmatched junction bases: 4. The CDR3 is 15 amino acids. Based on the CDR3 plus reference TRBV9 and TRBJ2-7, the full variable domain is DSGVTQTPKHLITATGQRVTLRCSPRSGDLSVYWYQQSLDQGLQFLIQYYNGEERAKGNILERFSAQQFPDLHSELNLSSLELGDSALYFCASSVAWDRTYEQYFGPGTRLTVT.

The genes are TRBV4-3 and TRBJ2-3; D remains ambiguous. Germline CDR1 and CDR2: LGHNA and YSLEER. Trimming took 1 base from V and 2 from J, leaving 13 bases between them. The CDR3 totals 16 residues. In nucleotides, the CDR3 is TGCGCCAGCAGCCAAGGACCAGATTCACACACAGATACGCAGTATTTT. It yields the protein CASSQGPDSHTDTQYF.

V usage is TRBV19 and J usage is TRBJ1-3, with TRBD1 as a possible D gene (5 bases). The CDR3 is made up of 17 amino acids. From germline, CDR1 is LNHDA and CDR2 SQIVND (reference sequence). V lost 3 bases to trimming and J lost 1 base, with 16 bases between them. The CDR3 loop is CASSMGFRGRSGNTIYF. The CDR3 DNA reads TGTGCCAGTAGTATGGGTTTCCGGGGACGTTCTGGAAACACCATATATTTT.

This chain connects TRBV12-3 or TRBV12-4 to TRBJ1-2; D is unclear. The V end was cut by 6 bases, the J end by 5 bases, with 10 bases between. The CDR3 loop spans 12 amino acids. The CDR3 reads CASSSNDYGYTF. The DNA of the CDR3 is TGTGCCAGCAGCTCGAATGATTATGGCTACACCTTC.

The chain has TRBV5-1 and TRBJ1-1; D is unclear. The V gene's germline CDR1 is SGHRS and CDR2 YFSETQ. The CDR3 sequence is 13 residues long. Trimming stripped 4 bases from V and 5 bases from J, with 12 bases between. The CDR3 coding sequence is TGCGCCAGCAGCCGGGCCTCGGGGACTGAAGCTTTCTTT. Amino acid sequence: CASSRASGTEAFF.

The chain employs TRBV7-9 and TRBJ2-1; the match to TRBD1 covers 9 bases. Germline values: CDR1 SEHNR, CDR2 FQNEAQ (reference sequence). V was clipped by 5 bases and J by 5 bases; unmatched bases: 7. The CDR3 is 15 residues long. The CDR3 sequence is CASSARQGENNEQFF. The DNA of the CDR3 is TGTGCCAGCAGCGCCCGACAGGGGGAGAACAATGAGCAGTTCTTC.

V usage is TRBV6-6 and J usage is TRBJ1-5; 7 bases fit TRBD1. Germline V gene data show CDR1 as MNHNY and CDR2 as SVGAGI (reference sequence). This CDR3 has 17 amino acids. Trimming removed 6 bases from V and 2 bases from J; junction bases left unmatched: 13. CDR3 residues: CASSRQGLGGGNQPQHF. CDR3 DNA: TGTGCCAGCAGCCGACAGGGCCTGGGGGGTGGCAATCAGCCCCAGCATTTT.

This chain uses TRBV29-1 with TRBJ1-2, with a tentative D call TRBD1 (5 bases). Trimming took 7 bases from V and 6 from J, leaving 18 bases between them. Germline V gene data show CDR1 as SQVTM and CDR2 as ANQGSEA. The CDR3 has 13 residues. This CDR3 is CSAPGGKSDGYTF. For the CDR3, the DNA is TGCAGCGCGCCCGGGGGGAAATCGGATGGCTACACCTTC.

This clone came up once. The rearrangement links TRBV10-3 to TRBJ1-6; D gene unclear. Trimming took 4 bases from V and 7 from J, leaving 11 bases between them. The CDR3 length is 14 residues. CDR1 and CDR2 (germline): ENHRY, SYGVKD. CDR3 nucleotide sequence: TGTGCCATCAGTGTTCAGGCGGAAAATTCACCCCTCCACTTT. Translated: CAISVQAENSPLHF.

This clone showed up just once. The gene calls are TRBV7-9 and TRBJ2-1; D is unresolved. The CDR3 spans 13 residues. The ends were cut back, 4 bases at V and 3 bases at J, with 7 bases in the middle. CDR1 is SEHNR, CDR2 FQNEAQ, per germline (reference sequence). The CDR3 sequence: CASSSHIYNEQFF. The CDR3 coding sequence is TGTGCCAGCAGCTCCCACATCTACAATGAGCAGTTCTTC.

The chain couples TRBV6-5 to TRBJ1-4, with D perhaps matching TRBD1 (5 bases). Deletions cut 2 bases from V and 6 bases from J, with 13 bases between. Germline V gives CDR1 MNHEY, CDR2 SVGAGI. The CDR3 sequence is 15 residues long. This CDR3 is CASSYTTAPDEKLFF. The CDR3 nucleotides are TGTGCCAGCAGTTACACGACAGCCCCGGATGAAAAACTGTTTTTT.

The rearrangement uses TRBV7-2 and TRBJ2-3; 7 bases are shared with TRBD2. This CDR3 is built from 15 residues. Per the germline V gene, CDR1 is SGHTA and CDR2 is FQGNSA. The junction had 3 bases not matched to a gene; V was cut back by 1 base and J by 2 bases. CDR3 in DNA: TGTGCCAGCAGCTTAGGGGGGGGGATCACAGATACGCAGTATTTT. This translates into CASSLGGGITDTQYF.

This clone was observed a single time. V gene TRBV2 combines with J gene TRBJ2-7, with D hard to call. Germline V CDR1 and CDR2: SNHLY, FYNNEI. The CDR3 has 12 residues. V was trimmed by 1 base and J by 3 bases, leaving 4 bases between them. DNA of the CDR3: TGTGCCAGCAGTGAAGGCGGCTACGAGCAGTACTTC. Amino acid sequence: CASSEGGYEQYF.

This clone was seen a few times. This same CDR3 is encoded by further DNA sequences in the sample. This sequence joins TRBV6-1 and TRBJ1-5; tentatively, D is TRBD1 (5 bases). This CDR3 has 14 residues. Germline V gene data show CDR1 as MNHNS and CDR2 as SASEGT. The V end lost 1 base, the J end lost 1 base, and 5 bases lay between the germline ends. CDR3 region: CASSEGGSNQPQHF. The CDR3 DNA reads TGTGCCAGCAGTGAAGGGGGCAGCAATCAGCCCCAGCATTTT.

The genes are TRBV14 and TRBJ2-5; the match to TRBD1 covers 8 bases. The V and J ends lost 3 bases and 5 bases, in that order; junction bases with no gene match: 11. The CDR3 length is 16 residues. Germline-derived CDR1 and CDR2 are SGHDN and FVKESK. The DNA of the CDR3 is TGTGCCAGCAGCCACAGTGGCGCAGGGGGCTCGGAGACCCAGTACTTC. This encodes CASSHSGAGGSETQYF.

This chain joins TRBV5-5 and TRBJ2-7; 8 nucleotides match TRBD2. CDR1 is SGHKS and CDR2 is YYEKEE in the germline V gene (reference sequence). With 3 bases clipped from V and 6 bases from J, the junction kept 5 bases outside the gene matches. The CDR3 is made up of 13 amino acids. The CDR3 reads CASSWGLVGEQYF. The DNA of the CDR3 is TGTGCCAGCAGCTGGGGACTAGTGGGCGAGCAGTACTTC.